Below, 32 T cell receptor beta chains from the same sample are listed, as sequenced in a study of shared clonotypes between healthy human individuals. Here immunoSEQ multiplex PCR was the method, and the copy in TCRdb shows in-frame clones only, minus some. The top ten clones hold less than 0.15% of a sample with approximately 2.4 million clones, almost 96% of them seen once. The sample consisted of naive CD4+ T cells sorted from blood. Specified subset: CD45RA+ positively selected. The receptors derive from a man in his late teens or twenties in good health.

The genes are TRBV5-3 and TRBJ1-5; 8 bases are a match to TRBD1. TRBV5-3 is an ORF for which the function is uncertain. V gave up 0 bases and J gave up 2 bases; unmatched junction bases: 10. The CDR3 is 18 residues long. CDR3 region: CARSLVEQGVNRNQPQHF. CDR3 DNA: TGTGCCAGAAGCTTGGTGGAACAGGGGGTCAATCGCAATCAGCCCCAGCATTTT.

The rearrangement uses TRBV18 and TRBJ1-6, with D hard to call. The CDR3 spans 15 residues. The germline gives CDR1 KGHSH, CDR2 LQKENI. V lost 3 bases to trimming and J lost 6 bases, with 12 bases between them. CDR3 in DNA: TGTGCCAGCTCACCTGCACTACCGGGTAATTCACCCCTCCACTTT. This translates into CASSPALPGNSPLHF. Full variable domain (rest looked up from reference TRBV18 and TRBJ1-6): NAGVMQNPRHLVRRRGQEARLRCSPMKGHSHVYWYRQLPEEGLKFMVYLQKENIIDESGMPKERFSAEFPKEGPSILRIQQVVRGDSAAYFCASSPALPGNSPLHFGNGTRLTVT.

The chain combines TRBV19 with TRBJ1-5; the D is unclear. The CDR3 runs to 13 residues. Germline CDR1 reads LNHDA; CDR2 reads SQIVND (reference sequence). Trimming shortened V by 6 bases and J by 7 bases, and 13 bases separated the two germline ends. The CDR3 loop is CASRAGGVQPQHF. DNA of the CDR3: TGTGCCAGTAGAGCCGGCGGAGTACAGCCCCAGCATTTT.

Turning to this clone: The sample has other DNA sequences that encode this CDR3 too. V is TRBV18 and J is TRBJ1-2; D remains ambiguous. Trimming shortened V by 0 bases and J by 2 bases, and 7 bases separated the two germline ends. CDR1 is KGHSH and CDR2 is LQKENI in the germline V gene. The CDR3 loop spans 14 amino acids. CDR3 in DNA: TGTGCCAGCTCACCACCAGGGCCAAACTATGGCTACACCTTC. Translating gives CASSPPGPNYGYTF. The entire variable domain, with the rest obtained from reference TRBV18 and TRBJ1-2, is as follows: NAGVMQNPRHLVRRRGQEARLRCSPMKGHSHVYWYRQLPEEGLKFMVYLQKENIIDESGMPKERFSAEFPKEGPSILRIQQVVRGDSAAYFCASSPPGPNYGYTFGSGTRLTVV.

The CDR3 DNA reads TGTGCCAGTAGCTTAAACGGTTACGAGCAGTACTTC. Translation: CASSLNGYEQYF. The rearrangement links TRBV19 to TRBJ2-7; D is ambiguous. V shed 6 bases and J shed 4 bases, with 10 bases lying between them. CDR3 length equals 12 residues. Per the germline V gene, CDR1 is LNHDA and CDR2 is SQIVND (reference sequence). The full variable domain, completed using reference TRBV19 and TRBJ2-7, is DGGITQSPKYLFRKEGQNVTLSCEQNLNHDAMYWYRQDPGQGLRLIYYSQIVNDFQKGDIAEGYSVSREKKESFPLTVTSAQKNPTAFYLCASSLNGYEQYFGPGTRLTVT.

The sample holds a few counts of this clone. V usage is TRBV6-5 and J usage is TRBJ1-6, with TRBD1 identical over 7 bases. Looked up from germline, CDR1 is MNHEY and CDR2 is SVGAGI. V was pared by 0 bases and J by 13 bases, with 6 bases of the junction left unmatched. The CDR3 is 14 residues long. The DNA for the CDR3 is TGTGCCAGCAGTTACTCTGCCGACAGGGTGCCCCTCCACTTT. The encoded protein is CASSYSADRVPLHF.

This clone was observed once. The rearrangement links TRBV27 to TRBJ1-1; TRBD1 aligns across 10 bases. The CDR3 covers 18 residues. Germline assignment: CDR1 MNHEY and CDR2 SMNVEV (reference sequence). V was pared by 7 bases and J by 0 bases, with 14 bases of the junction left unmatched. The CDR3 is CASICPDRGTIMNTEAFF. The CDR3 coding sequence is TGTGCCAGCATTTGCCCGGACAGGGGGACGATTATGAACACTGAAGCTTTCTTT.

This chain links TRBV30 with TRBJ2-7, with no clear D. The ends were cut back, 5 bases at V and 4 bases at J, with 15 bases in the middle. Germline V gives CDR1 GTSNPN, CDR2 SVGIG (reference sequence). This CDR3 region has 13 residues. DNA of the CDR3: TGTGCCTGGCAGTTGGGCGTACTTTACGAGCAGTACTTC. It is translated as CAWQLGVLYEQYF.

The chain couples TRBV7-6 to TRBJ2-5, with D possibly being TRBD2 (6 bases). The germline V and J ends were trimmed by 1 base and 3 bases, with 12 bases remaining between them. Germline CDR1 SGHVS, CDR2 FNYEAQ. The CDR3 runs to 15 residues. The CDR3: CASSLEIAVKETQYF. The CDR3 DNA reads TGTGCCAGCAGCTTAGAGATAGCGGTGAAAGAGACCCAGTACTTC. Full variable domain (rest looked up from reference TRBV7-6 and TRBJ2-5): GAGVSQSPRYKVTKRGQDVALRCDPISGHVSLYWYRQALGQGPEFLTYFNYEAQQDKSGLPNDRFSAERPEGSISTLTIQRTEQRDSAMYRCASSLEIAVKETQYFGPGTRLLVL.

The chain's CDR3 is CASSLESGGSHNEQFF. The CDR3 DNA reads TGTGCCAGCAGCTTAGAATCCGGAGGTTCCCACAATGAGCAGTTCTTC. V usage is TRBV7-8 and J usage is TRBJ2-1; weak D call: TRBD2 (5 bases). V lost 1 base and J lost 5, with 15 bases in between. This CDR3 is 16 amino acids long. Germline assignment: CDR1 SGHVS and CDR2 FQNEAQ.

The genes are TRBV30 and TRBJ1-6; D might be TRBD1 (5 bases). The CDR3 extends over 15 amino acids. V was pared by 5 bases and J by 0 bases, with 11 bases between. Germline CDR1 reads GTSNPN; CDR2 reads SVGIG (reference sequence). This CDR3 reads CAWGYRSSYNSPLHF. As DNA, the CDR3 is TGTGCCTGGGGGTACAGGAGCTCCTATAATTCACCCCTCCACTTT.

As DNA, the CDR3 is TGTGCCTGGACAGGGAGCGTCAGGGAGACCCAGTACTTC. Amino acids: CAWTGSVRETQYF. This chain links TRBV30 with TRBJ2-5; D tentatively reads TRBD1 or TRBD2 (5 bases each). The germline V and J ends were trimmed by 4 bases and 5 bases, with 14 bases remaining between them. The length of the CDR3 is 13 residues. In germline, CDR1 is GTSNPN, CDR2 SVGIG (reference sequence).

This clone was recorded only once. V usage is TRBV9 and J usage is TRBJ2-7; possible D gene TRBD1, 5 bases. Germline CDR1 reads SGDLS; CDR2 reads YYNGEE. CDR3 length: 14 residues. The germline V and J ends were trimmed by 3 bases and 7 bases, with 17 bases remaining between them. The DNA for the CDR3 is TGTGCCAGCAGCGCCCAGGGAATTCTGGGTGAGCAGTACTTC. Amino acid sequence: CASSAQGILGEQYF.

The V gene is TRBV7-2, the J gene TRBJ2-7; D is unclear. Germline assignment: CDR1 SGHTA and CDR2 FQGNSA. The CDR3 loop spans 14 amino acids. Trimming pared 2 bases from V and 0 bases from J, leaving 8 bases between. CDR3 DNA sequence: TGTGCCAGCAGCTTACAAGCGCACTCCTACGAGCAGTACTTC. The encoded protein is CASSLQAHSYEQYF.

V is TRBV25-1 and J is TRBJ1-1; tentatively, D is TRBD1 (6 bases). V lost 4 bases and J 4 bases, leaving 19 bases between the germline ends. Germline CDR1 is MGHDK and CDR2 is SYGVNS. The CDR3 length is 16 residues. The CDR3 nucleotides are TGTGCCAGCAGTGTGGTGAGGGGGGGTCAGGGCACTGAAGCTTTCTTT. Residues: CASSVVRGGQGTEAFF.

This chain joins TRBV6-4 and TRBJ2-2; a weak D match, TRBD1 (5 bases). The CDR3 has 14 residues. Looked up from germline, CDR1 is MRHNA and CDR2 is SNTAGT. Trimming took off 4 bases at V and 0 bases at J, with 6 bases between the two ends. This CDR3 is CASSGQTNTGELFF. The DNA of the CDR3 is TGTGCCAGCAGTGGACAGACGAACACCGGGGAGCTGTTTTTT.

This chain connects TRBV30 to TRBJ1-2; 10 nucleotides match TRBD1. The CDR3 totals 11 residues. CDR1 GTSNPN and CDR2 SVGIG come from the germline V gene (reference sequence). In DNA, the CDR3 is TGTGCGAGACAGGGGGCAAAAGGCTACACCTTC. This gives the protein CARQGAKGYTF.

The chain employs TRBV5-1 and TRBJ1-4, with D possibly TRBD1 on 6 matching bases. Germline loops: CDR1 SGHRS, CDR2 YFSETQ. This CDR3 comprises 15 residues. V was clipped by 3 bases and J by 5 bases, with 14 bases between them. The CDR3 bases are TGCGCCAGCAGCTGGGGGCGGTCCGGCAATGAAAAACTGTTTTTT. Its translation is CASSWGRSGNEKLFF.

J is TRBJ2-7 and V is TRBV5-5, with D perhaps TRBD1 (5 bases). The V end was cut by 1 base, the J end by 1 base, with 9 bases between. The V gene's germline CDR1 is SGHKS and CDR2 YYEKEE (reference sequence). The CDR3 contains 14 residues. CDR3 nucleotides: TGTGCCAGCAGCTTGAGCGCAGGGTCCTACGAGCAGTACTTC. Amino acid sequence: CASSLSAGSYEQYF.

V is TRBV5-4 and J is TRBJ2-7, with 8 nucleotides matching TRBD1. Germline V gene data show CDR1 as SGHNT and CDR2 as YYREEE (reference sequence). V lost 0 bases to trimming and J lost 2 bases; unmatched junction nucleotides: 4. The CDR3 runs 15 residues. CDR3 DNA: TGTGCCAGCAGCTTGGAAGTACAGGGGGCCTACGAGCAGTACTTC. It encodes CASSLEVQGAYEQYF. Full variable domain (remainder filled in from reference TRBV5-4 and TRBJ2-7): ETGVTQSPTHLIKTRGQQVTLRCSSQSGHNTVSWYQQALGQGPQFIFQYYREEENGRGNFPPRFSGLQFPNYSSELNVNALELDDSALYLCASSLEVQGAYEQYFGPGTRLTVT.

The chain carries TRBV2 and TRBJ2-2, with 7 bases that match TRBD2. CDR3 length: 14 amino acids. CDR1 SNHLY and CDR2 FYNNEI come from the germline V gene. Losses at the gene ends were 7 bases for V and 5 bases for J; bases not matched to a gene: 7. The CDR3 DNA follows: TGTGCCAGCAAGCCCGGGGGGAGTACCGGGGAGCTGTTTTTT. This codes for CASKPGGSTGELFF.

The chain has TRBV5-1 and TRBJ1-2; weak D call: TRBD1 (5 bases). CDR1 and CDR2 (germline): SGHRS, YFSETQ. The CDR3 consists of 16 residues. V gave up 4 bases and J gave up 0 bases, with 16 bases separating them. CDR3 coding DNA: TGCGCCAGCAGCCAGGGACTCCTAGGGACTAACTATGGCTACACCTTC. Translated, it gives CASSQGLLGTNYGYTF.

Regarding this clone: Other DNA sequences from this sample encode an identical CDR3 as well. V gene TRBV6-1 combines with J gene TRBJ2-7; the D is unclear. CDR1 is MNHNS and CDR2 is SASEGT in the germline V gene. V lost 7 bases and J 3 bases, leaving 7 bases between the germline ends. CDR3 size: 11 residues. The CDR3 nucleotides read TGTGCCAGCAAGGGCAGCTACGAGCAGTACTTC. Protein product: CASKGSYEQYF.

This clone was detected only a few times. The same CDR3 is also encoded by other DNA sequences in this sample. V is TRBV10-3 and J is TRBJ2-7; D gene uncertain. The V gene's germline CDR1 is ENHRY and CDR2 SYGVKD. Trimming cost V 3 bases and J 4 bases, with 4 bases left between them. This CDR3 has 11 amino acids. CDR3 coding DNA: TGTGCCATCAGTGAAGGATACGAGCAGTACTTC. Residues: CAISEGYEQYF.

The gene calls are TRBV6-6 and TRBJ2-7, with TRBD2 identical over 16 bases. V trimming: 5 bases; J trimming: 5 bases; junction bases outside the gene matches: 3. The CDR3 totals 15 residues. CDR1 and CDR2 (germline): MNHNY, SVGAGI (reference sequence). The CDR3 region has the DNA TGTGCCAGCAGTCCTGGGACTAGCGGGAGGGACGAGCAGTACTTC. Its protein product is CASSPGTSGRDEQYF.

The chain couples TRBV6-6 to TRBJ1-3; TRBD1 is a possible D gene (6 bases). The germline V gene has CDR1 MNHNY and CDR2 SVGAGI (reference sequence). This CDR3 is 16 amino acids long. Trimming cost V 0 bases and J 13 bases, with 22 bases left between them. The CDR3 region is CASSYSSQGFRTVIYF. CDR3 DNA sequence: TGTGCCAGCAGTTACTCGAGCCAAGGGTTTCGGACAGTGATATATTTT.

The chain combines TRBV6-5 with TRBJ2-7, with D possibly matching TRBD2 (6 bases). This CDR3 contains 15 residues. Between the trimmed V and J ends, which lost 0 bases and 3 bases, there was a span of 12 bases. Per the germline V gene, CDR1 is MNHEY and CDR2 is SVGAGI. The CDR3 here is CASSYSRTTNYEQYF. The DNA for the CDR3 is TGTGCCAGCAGTTACTCGCGGACTACCAACTACGAGCAGTACTTC.

V usage is TRBV14 and J usage is TRBJ1-2, with TRBD1 matching 8 bases. V dropped 4 bases and J dropped 8; count of bases not matched to a gene: 9. The germline V gene has CDR1 SGHDN and CDR2 FVKESK. The CDR3 sequence is 14 residues long. DNA for the CDR3: TGTGCCAGCAGCCCGACAGGGGCGTTGGGGGGCTACACCTTC. This gives the protein CASSPTGALGGYTF.

The chain links TRBV18 to TRBJ2-5; D gene ambiguous. The CDR3 extends over 14 amino acids. V lost 5 bases, J lost 7 bases, and 17 bases lay in between. Germline CDR1 is KGHSH and CDR2 is LQKENI. The CDR3 DNA reads TGTGCCAGCTCAAAAGACCTACCCTCTTGGACCCAGTACTTC. Protein: CASSKDLPSWTQYF.

The table lists this clone with a count of one. This chain joins TRBV20-1 and TRBJ2-7, with D maybe TRBD1 (5 bases). The CDR3 extends over 11 amino acids. CDR1 and CDR2 from the germline V gene are DFQATT and SNEGSKA (reference sequence). CDR3 sequence reads: CRAPTEPEQYF. DNA for the CDR3: TGCAGGGCCCCGACAGAACCGGAGCAGTACTTC.

The V call is TRBV30, the J call TRBJ2-7; perhaps TRBD1 as D (5 bases). Trimming shortened V by 5 bases and J by 6 bases, and 17 bases separated the two germline ends. The CDR3 totals 13 residues. Germline loops: CDR1 GTSNPN, CDR2 SVGIG (reference sequence). CDR3: CAWGDVRGGEQYF. CDR3 nucleotide sequence: TGTGCCTGGGGCGACGTAAGGGGCGGCGAGCAGTACTTC.

In the case of this clone: The sample holds other DNA sequences that translate to the same CDR3. V usage is TRBV13 and J usage is TRBJ2-5; possible D gene TRBD2, 5 bases. With 3 bases removed from V and 1 base from J, the gap between germline ends came to 6 bases. The CDR3 length is 13 residues. Germline CDR1 reads PRHDT; CDR2 reads FYEKMQ (reference sequence). The CDR3 region has the DNA TGTGCCAGCAGCTTGGGGAGCCAAGAGACCCAGTACTTC. Translating gives CASSLGSQETQYF.